In its sample, the clone carrying this T cell receptor beta chain was seen a few times. What was amplified from RNA transcripts were TCR beta CDR3 regions. An initial round of RT-PCR targeting the TCR CDR3 relied on the HTBI primer set. Each CDR3 protein gets one entry after TCRdb re-called the multiplex PCR reads with MiXCR. This table holds about 560,000 distinct CDR3 sequences, 14% found once. A lack of ophthalmopathy progression within 18 months defined stable Graves' hyperthyroidism. Reasons for excluding patients were uncontrolled infection, other autoimmune disease, pregnancy or lactation. These data are taken from a study of T cells in Graves' hyperthyroidism and ophthalmopathy. The CDR3 is 15 residues long. V dropped 6 bases and J dropped 7 bases, with 19 bases sitting between them. Germline V gene lookup returns CDR1 SGDLS and CDR2 YYNGEE.

The V gene is TRBV9, the J gene TRBJ2-2, with a weak D call TRBD1 (5 bases). The clonotype comes from a woman in her thirties or forties with Graves' hyperthyroidism. Sequenced sample: blood. This CDR3 is CASTRNLGANGELFF. The CDR3, as DNA: TGTGCCAGCACCCGAAATTTAGGGGCGAACGGGGAGCTGTTTTTT.